The 13 T cell receptor beta chains given below trace back to one sample, sequenced in a study of cytomegalovirus exposure and HLA in healthy donors. The PCR used 60 Vbeta and 13 Jbeta primers. Here immunoSEQ multiplex PCR was the method, and the copy in TCRdb shows in-frame clones only, minus some. This repertoire shows 250,000 to 350,000 clones, just over 70% found once; its top ten account for over 2%. Source material: PBMCs. The receptors stem from a female donor in good health and CMV-seronegative.

In its sample, this clone was seen a few times. The chain links TRBV7-9 to TRBJ2-7; maybe TRBD1 (6 bases). This CDR3 region has 12 residues. Per the germline V gene, CDR1 is SEHNR and CDR2 is FQNEAQ (reference sequence). Between the trimmed V and J ends, which lost 6 bases and 5 bases, there was a span of 11 bases. CDR3 sequence: CASSYGQNEQYF. The CDR3 region has the DNA TGTGCCAGCAGTTACGGACAGAACGAGCAGTACTTC. The variable domain in full, with the rest retrieved from reference TRBV7-9 and TRBJ2-7, is DTGVSQNPRHKITKRGQNVTFRCDPISEHNRLYWYRQTLGQGPEFLTYFQNEAQLEKSRLLSDRFSAERPKGSFSTLEIQRTEQGDSAMYLCASSYGQNEQYFGPGTRLTVT.

The gene calls are TRBV6-1 and TRBJ2-5; the match to TRBD1 covers 9 bases. Germline CDR1 and CDR2: MNHNS and SASEGT. After removal of 0 bases from V and 5 bases from J, the junction contained 7 bases not matched to a gene. CDR3 length: 16 residues. CDR3 nucleotides: TGTGCCAGCAGTGAAGCGTCCGGGACAGGGAGTGAGACCCAGTACTTC. Translating it yields CASSEASGTGSETQYF.

The table lists this clone with a count of one. The chain recombines TRBV10-3 with TRBJ1-2, with D possibly matching TRBD1 (5 bases). V was clipped by 4 bases and J by 6 bases, with 15 bases between them. Germline CDR1 ENHRY, CDR2 SYGVKD. The CDR3 length is 14 residues. The CDR3: CAISAHGAGNGYTF. Here the CDR3 DNA reads TGTGCCATCAGTGCCCACGGGGCGGGGAATGGCTACACCTTC.

DNA of the CDR3: TGCGCCAGCAGCCATGACAGAGCTAATGAAAAACTGTTTTTT. Translation: CASSHDRANEKLFF. The V gene is TRBV4-1, the J gene TRBJ1-4, with a weak D call TRBD1 (5 bases). The germline V gene has CDR1 MGHRA and CDR2 YSYEKL. The CDR3 contains 14 residues. Trimming left V 3 bases short and J 3 bases short, with 8 bases between.

J is TRBJ2-7 and V is TRBV23-1; D is unclear. TRBV23-1 is an ORF for which the function is uncertain. This CDR3 region has 11 residues. Trimming took 4 bases from V and 7 from J, leaving 8 bases between them. Here the CDR3 DNA reads TGCGCCAGCAGTCCCCCCCGGGAGCAGTACTTC. Encoded protein: CASSPPREQYF.

This chain joins TRBV7-9 and TRBJ1-1; weak D call: TRBD1 (5 bases). V was clipped by 5 bases and J by 0 bases, with 25 bases between them. The CDR3 is 19 amino acids. The germline gives CDR1 SEHNR, CDR2 FQNEAQ (reference sequence). Here the CDR3 reads CASSPRGAGQDKLNTEAFF. The DNA for the CDR3 is TGTGCCAGCAGCCCCCGCGGGGCAGGTCAAGATAAGCTGAACACTGAAGCTTTCTTT.

The table lists this clone with a few counts. The V gene is TRBV11-2, the J gene TRBJ1-4; TRBD1 might be the D (6 bases). The V gene's germline CDR1 is SGHAT and CDR2 FQNNGV. Trimming removed 5 bases at V and 3 bases at J, with 16 bases between. The CDR3 is 16 residues long. CDR3 DNA: TGTGCCAGCAGCCAAACCCGTGGGACACCTAATGAAAAACTGTTTTTT. Translated: CASSQTRGTPNEKLFF.

This clone was counted only a few times. The CDR3 spells CSVEKRDIIYEQYF. DNA for the CDR3: TGCAGCGTAGAAAAACGGGACATTATCTACGAGCAGTACTTC. The V and J genes are TRBV29-1 and TRBJ2-7, with a tentative D call TRBD1 (6 bases). The CDR3 is made up of 14 amino acids. V dropped 6 bases and J dropped 3 bases, with 18 bases sitting between them. Germline V lookup: CDR1 SQVTM, CDR2 ANQGSEA.

The CDR3 sequence is CASSLSPGGGNEKLFF. CDR3 sequence (DNA): TGTGCCAGCAGTTTATCCCCAGGAGGAGGTAATGAAAAACTGTTTTTT. The V gene is TRBV27, the J gene TRBJ1-4; D not resolved. The CDR3 runs 16 residues. From germline, CDR1 is MNHEY and CDR2 SMNVEV (reference sequence). The V gene lost 0 bases and the J gene lost 4 bases, with 12 bases spanning the gap.

The chain uses TRBV9 and TRBJ2-2; D is possibly TRBD1 (6 bases). V lost 2 bases and J lost 3, with 14 bases in between. The CDR3 runs to 16 residues. The V gene's germline CDR1 is SGDLS and CDR2 YYNGEE. This chain's CDR3 is CASSVTLGADTGELFF. The CDR3, as DNA: TGTGCCAGCAGCGTGACTCTGGGGGCCGACACCGGGGAGCTGTTTTTT.

The V gene is TRBV21-1, the J gene TRBJ2-5; the table's D call of TRBD2 was not tested on the DNA. TRBV21-1 represents a pseudogene. The CDR3 extends over 14 amino acids. The CDR3 coding sequence is TGTGCCAGTCGGACTAGCGGCACCCAAGAGACCCAGTACTTC. Amino acids: CASRTSGTQETQYF.

This chain links TRBV5-4 with TRBJ1-1; D might be TRBD1 (6 bases). V was trimmed by 2 bases and J by 4 bases, leaving 9 bases between them. The CDR3 contains 13 residues. CDR1 and CDR2 (germline): SGHNT, YYREEE (reference sequence). CDR3: CASSFLGGTEAFF. The CDR3, as DNA: TGTGCCAGCAGCTTTTTAGGGGGCACTGAAGCTTTCTTT. Full variable domain (missing parts from reference TRBV5-4 and TRBJ1-1): ETGVTQSPTHLIKTRGQQVTLRCSSQSGHNTVSWYQQALGQGPQFIFQYYREEENGRGNFPPRFSGLQFPNYSSELNVNALELDDSALYLCASSFLGGTEAFFGQGTRLTVV.

The CDR3 coding sequence is TGTGCCAGCAGTTTAGGGACAAGCTCCTACGAGCAGTACTTC. Amino acid sequence: CASSLGTSSYEQYF. V and J are TRBV27 and TRBJ2-7; possible D gene TRBD1, 6 bases. The V end lost 2 bases, the J end lost 0 bases, and 8 bases lay between the germline ends. Looked up from germline, CDR1 is MNHEY and CDR2 is SMNVEV (reference sequence). The CDR3 spans 14 residues.